This T cell receptor (beta chain) comes out of a study of memory CD8 T cells in hepatitis C reinfection. Study context: Samples before reinfection came 55 to 20 weeks prior to detection.

The time point here: pre-reinfection, 55 to 20 weeks before reinfection detection. No in vitro expansion preceded TCR sequencing of the sorted cells. Trimming pared 3 bases from V and 2 bases from J, leaving 18 bases between. In germline, CDR1 is LNHDA, CDR2 SQIVND (reference sequence). This CDR3 comprises 17 residues. Sequencing was performed with immunoSEQ multiplex PCR; in TCRdb, only in-frame clones are kept and a portion is missing. The sample records approximately 52,000 clones, just under 90% being singletons. The sample was naive CD8+ T cells sorted from blood. The chain is built from TRBV19 and TRBJ2-3; perhaps TRBD1 as D (6 bases). This TCR came from a man between 18 and 35 years old with hepatitis C virus infection. CDR3 in amino acids: CASSMGINRDLTDTQYF. CDR3 bases: TGTGCCAGTAGTATGGGCATCAACAGGGACCTCACAGATACGCAGTATTTT.